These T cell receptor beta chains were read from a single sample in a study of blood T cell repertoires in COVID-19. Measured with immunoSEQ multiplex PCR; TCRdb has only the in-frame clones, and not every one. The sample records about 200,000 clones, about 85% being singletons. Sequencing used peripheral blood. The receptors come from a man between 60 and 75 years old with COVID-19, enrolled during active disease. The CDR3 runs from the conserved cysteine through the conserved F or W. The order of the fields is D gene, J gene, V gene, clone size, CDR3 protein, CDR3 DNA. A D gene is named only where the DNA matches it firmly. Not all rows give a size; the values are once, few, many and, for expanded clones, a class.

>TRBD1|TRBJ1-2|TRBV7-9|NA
CASSDSPGQGALGYTF
TGTGCCAGCAGCGATTCCCCGGGACAGGGGGCACTTGGCTACACCTTC
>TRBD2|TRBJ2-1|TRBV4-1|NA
CASSQIAGGGNEQFF
TGCGCCAGCAGCCAAATAGCGGGCGGGGGGAATGAGCAGTTCTTC
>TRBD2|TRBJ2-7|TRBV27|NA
CASSFSGLAGGYEQYF
TGTGCCAGCAGTTTTTCCGGACTAGCGGGAGGCTACGAGCAGTACTTC
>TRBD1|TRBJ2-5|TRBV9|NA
CASSNRDRGRETQYF
TGTGCCAGCAGCAACCGGGACAGGGGGCGGGAGACCCAGTACTTC
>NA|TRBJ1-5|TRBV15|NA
CATSRGQSHQPQHF
TGTGCCACCAGCAGAGGACAGAGCCATCAGCCCCAGCATTTT
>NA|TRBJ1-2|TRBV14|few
CASSLPTENYGYTF
TGTGCCAGCAGCCTCCCGACAGAAAACTATGGCTACACCTTC
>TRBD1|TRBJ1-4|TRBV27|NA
CASNRQGSEKLFF
TGTGCCAGCAATCGACAGGGAAGTGAAAAACTGTTTTTT
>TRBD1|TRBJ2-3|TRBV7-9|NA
CASSITGQGGDTQYF
TGTGCCAGCAGCATAACAGGACAGGGAGGAGATACGCAGTATTTT
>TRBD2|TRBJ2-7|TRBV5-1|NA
CASSPTSGSYEQYF
TGCGCCAGCAGCCCCACTAGCGGGAGCTACGAGCAGTACTTC
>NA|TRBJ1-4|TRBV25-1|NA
CASSEIGGAFNEKLFF
TGTGCCAGCAGTGAGATAGGAGGGGCATTTAATGAAAAACTGTTTTTT
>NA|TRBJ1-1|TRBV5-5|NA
CASSSFFSGSTEAFF
TGTGCCAGCAGCTCCTTTTTTTCAGGGTCCACTGAAGCTTTCTTT
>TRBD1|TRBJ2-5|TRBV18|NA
CASSNRGPPQETQYF
TGTGCCAGCTCAAACAGGGGGCCTCCACAAGAGACCCAGTACTTC
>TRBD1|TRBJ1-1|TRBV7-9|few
CASGQGALF
TGTGCCAGCGGGCAGGGGGCTCTCTTT
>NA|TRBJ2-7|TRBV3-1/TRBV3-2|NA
CASSQTGLSSYEQYF
TGTGCCAGCAGCCAAACGGGACTCAGCTCCTACGAGCAGTACTTC
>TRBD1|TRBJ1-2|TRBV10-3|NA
CAISETTGEDYGYTF
TGTGCCATCAGCGAGACAACAGGGGAGGACTATGGCTACACCTTC
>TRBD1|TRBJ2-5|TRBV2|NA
CASSDDRVGQETQYF
TGTGCCAGCAGTGATGACAGGGTGGGCCAAGAGACCCAGTACTTC
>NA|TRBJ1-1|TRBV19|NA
CASSITGRGTEAFF
TGTGCCAGTAGTATAACAGGGAGGGGGACTGAAGCTTTCTTT
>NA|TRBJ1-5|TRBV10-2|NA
CASSPTLKDRRNSRNQPQHF
TGCGCCAGCAGTCCTACCCTAAAAGACAGGCGGAATTCCCGCAATCAGCCCCAGCATTTT
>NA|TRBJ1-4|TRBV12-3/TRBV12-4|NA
CASGRGGNEKLFF
TGTGCCAGCGGTAGGGGGGGTAATGAAAAACTGTTTTTT
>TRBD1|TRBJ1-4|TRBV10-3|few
CAISESKGAGNEKLFF
TGTGCCATCAGTGAGTCCAAGGGGGCCGGTAATGAAAAACTGTTTTTT
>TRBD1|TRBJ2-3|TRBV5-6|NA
CASSLGQGWGTQYF
TGTGCCAGCAGCTTGGGACAGGGATGGGGTACGCAGTATTTT
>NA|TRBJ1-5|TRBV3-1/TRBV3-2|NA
CASSFEGNQPQHF
TGTGCCAGCAGCTTCGAGGGCAATCAGCCCCAGCATTTT
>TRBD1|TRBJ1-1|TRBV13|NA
CASSSLRDRSMNTEAFF
TGTGCCAGCAGCTCCCTCCGGGACAGGAGTATGAACACTGAAGCTTTCTTT
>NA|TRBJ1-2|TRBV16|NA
CASSQGAKKNYGYTF
TGTGCCAGCAGCCAAGGAGCAAAGAAGAATTATGGCTACACCTTC
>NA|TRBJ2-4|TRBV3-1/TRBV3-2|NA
CASTLVPAGAKNIQYF
TGTGCCAGCACCCTCGTCCCCGCGGGGGCCAAAAACATTCAGTACTTC
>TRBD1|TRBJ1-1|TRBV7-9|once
CASSPRTGGTEAFF
TGTGCCAGCAGCCCCAGGACAGGGGGCACTGAAGCTTTCTTT
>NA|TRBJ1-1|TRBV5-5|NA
CASSLRRGPTEAFF
TGTGCCAGCAGCTTGCGGAGGGGTCCGACTGAAGCTTTCTTT
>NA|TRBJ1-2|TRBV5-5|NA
CASSSQQDYGYTF
TGTGCCAGCAGTTCGCAGCAGGACTATGGCTACACCTTC
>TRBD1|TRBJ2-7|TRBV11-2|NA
CASSGQVFNEQYF
TGTGCCAGCTCGGGACAGGTGTTCAACGAGCAGTACTTC
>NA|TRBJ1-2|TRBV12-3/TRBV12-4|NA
CASSPGLGYTF
TGTGCCAGCAGTCCAGGGTTAGGCTACACCTTC
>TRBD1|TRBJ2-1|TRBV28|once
CASSAPGQGFLQFF
TGTGCCAGCAGTGCACCCGGACAGGGGTTTTTGCAGTTCTTC
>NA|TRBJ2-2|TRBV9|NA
CASDRGMGNTGELFF
TGTGCCAGCGATAGGGGAATGGGGAACACCGGGGAGCTGTTTTTT
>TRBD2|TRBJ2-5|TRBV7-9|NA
CASSFRLAGGETQYF
TGTGCCAGCAGCTTCCGACTAGCGGGTGGAGAGACCCAGTACTTC
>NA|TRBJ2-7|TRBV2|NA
CASTLNRASYEQYF
TGTGCCAGCACCTTGAACAGGGCCTCCTACGAGCAGTACTTC
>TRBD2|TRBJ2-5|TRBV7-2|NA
CASSSQLAGGQETQYF
TGTGCCAGCAGCTCTCAACTAGCGGGAGGGCAAGAGACCCAGTACTTC
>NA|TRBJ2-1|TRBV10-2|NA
CASMRPAGYEQFF
TGCGCCAGCATGCGGCCAGCTGGCTATGAGCAGTTCTTC
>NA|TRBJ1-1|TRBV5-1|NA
CASSLSDEAFF
TGCGCCAGCAGCTTGTCAGATGAAGCTTTCTTT
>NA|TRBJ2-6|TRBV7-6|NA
CASSHSDGAGANVLTF
TGTGCCAGCAGCCATAGCGACGGGGCTGGGGCCAACGTCCTGACTTTC
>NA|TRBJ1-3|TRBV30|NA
CAWSIAGYTRNTIYF
TGTGCCTGGAGTATCGCAGGGTACACTAGAAACACCATATATTTT
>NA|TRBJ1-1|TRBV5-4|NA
CASSLRGTEAFF
TGTGCCAGCAGCTTGAGGGGTACTGAAGCTTTCTTT
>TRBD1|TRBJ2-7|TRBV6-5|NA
CASSYSGTGSYEQYF
TGTGCCAGCAGTTACTCCGGGACAGGGTCCTACGAGCAGTACTTC
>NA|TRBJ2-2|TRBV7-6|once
CASTDFAGAGSGELFF
TGTGCCAGCACCGACTTTGCGGGGGCAGGGTCGGGGGAGCTGTTTTTT
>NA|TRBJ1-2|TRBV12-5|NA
CASGFLDSRGYTF
TGTGCTAGTGGTTTCTTAGACTCCCGTGGCTACACCTTC
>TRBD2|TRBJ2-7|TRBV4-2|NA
CASSQALAGGPVGSYEQYF
TGTGCCAGCAGCCAAGCACTAGCGGGAGGGCCCGTAGGATCCTACGAGCAGTACTTC
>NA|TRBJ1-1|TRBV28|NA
CASSLYREAFF
TGTGCCAGCAGTTTATACAGGGAAGCTTTCTTT
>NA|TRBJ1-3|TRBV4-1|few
CASSQDPRASGNTIYF
TGCGCCAGCAGCCAAGACCCCAGGGCCTCTGGAAACACCATATATTTT
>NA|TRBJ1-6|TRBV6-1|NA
CASSEFGGRNSPLHF
TGTGCCAGCAGTGAATTCGGGGGGCGTAATTCACCCCTCCACTTT
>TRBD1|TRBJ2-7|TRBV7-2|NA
CASSLGTGAPQLYEQYF
TGTGCCAGCAGCCTCGGGACAGGGGCTCCCCAACTCTACGAGCAGTACTTC
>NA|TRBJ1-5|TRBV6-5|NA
CASSWDMFNQPQHF
TGTGCCAGCAGCTGGGACATGTTCAATCAGCCCCAGCATTTT